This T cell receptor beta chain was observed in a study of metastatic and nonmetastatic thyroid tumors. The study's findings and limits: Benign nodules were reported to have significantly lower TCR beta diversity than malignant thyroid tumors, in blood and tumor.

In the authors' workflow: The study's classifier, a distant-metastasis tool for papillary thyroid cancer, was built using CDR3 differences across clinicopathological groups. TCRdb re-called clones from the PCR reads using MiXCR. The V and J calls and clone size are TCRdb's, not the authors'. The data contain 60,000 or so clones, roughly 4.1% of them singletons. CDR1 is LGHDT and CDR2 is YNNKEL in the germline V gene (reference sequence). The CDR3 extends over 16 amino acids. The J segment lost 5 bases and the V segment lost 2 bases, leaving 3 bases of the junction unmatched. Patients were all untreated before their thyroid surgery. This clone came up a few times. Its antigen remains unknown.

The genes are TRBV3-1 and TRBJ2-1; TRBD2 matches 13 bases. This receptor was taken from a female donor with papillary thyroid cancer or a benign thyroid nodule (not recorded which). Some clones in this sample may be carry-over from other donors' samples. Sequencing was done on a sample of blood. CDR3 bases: TGTGCCAGCAGCCAAACTAGCGGGAGGGCCGACAATGAGCAGTTCTTC. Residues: CASSQTSGRADNEQFF.